The sequence of this T cell receptor beta chain was determined in a study of regulatory T cells in long-lasting Graves disease. Time point meaning: newly diagnosed GD, antithyroid drugs for less than 3 months. Preparation of the TCR library used RNA extracted from PBMCs. Patients met American Thyroid Association criteria for Graves' disease. Building the TCR beta libraries relied on iRepertoire HTBI primers, and CDR3 regions underwent Arm-PCR. MiXCR, run by TCRdb on the multiplex PCR reads, gives a single entry per CDR3 protein. The sample has 400,000 to 550,000 distinct CDR3 sequences, 15% seen once. The V and J ends lost 6 bases and 5 bases, in that order; junction bases with no gene match: 8. This CDR3 is built from 14 residues. The germline V gene has CDR1 MNHNS and CDR2 SASEGT. This clonotype was detected ten times or more. No antigen is known for it. Study conclusions and caveats: Newly diagnosed Graves' patients exceeded persistent ones in TCR diversity.

The same sample was also used in a study of T cells in Graves' hyperthyroidism and ophthalmopathy.

The chain uses TRBV6-1 and TRBJ2-3; 7 nucleotides match TRBD2. The sequence was collected from a young woman with Graves disease. Here the sequenced sample was peripheral blood mononuclear cells (PBMCs), taken at new diagnosis, from a patient treated with antithyroid drugs. CDR3 in DNA: TGTGCCAGCAGATCACGGGACTATGAAGATACGCAGTATTTT. Protein: CASRSRDYEDTQYF.